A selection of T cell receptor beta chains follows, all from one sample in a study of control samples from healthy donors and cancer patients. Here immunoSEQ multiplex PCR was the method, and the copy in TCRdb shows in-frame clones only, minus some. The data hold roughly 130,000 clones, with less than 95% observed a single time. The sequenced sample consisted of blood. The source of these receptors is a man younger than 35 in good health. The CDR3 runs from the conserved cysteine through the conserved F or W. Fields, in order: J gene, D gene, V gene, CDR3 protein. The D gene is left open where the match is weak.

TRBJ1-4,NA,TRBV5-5,CASSLPLGGEYNEKLFF
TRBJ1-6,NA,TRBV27,CASSRLGEGRSPLHF
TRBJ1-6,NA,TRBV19,CASSPGLFNSPLHF
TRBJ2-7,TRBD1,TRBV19,CASSIGTGVDEQYF
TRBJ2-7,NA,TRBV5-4,CASSGSSYEQYF
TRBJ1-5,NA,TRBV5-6,CASSPGPGMNQPQHF
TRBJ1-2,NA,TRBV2,CASRADNYGYTF
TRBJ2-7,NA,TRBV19,CASSIDGGYEQYF
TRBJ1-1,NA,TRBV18,CASSPERVTEAFF
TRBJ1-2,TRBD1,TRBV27,CASSLSRQGAYGYTF
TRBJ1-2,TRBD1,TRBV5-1,CASSWTGQGGYGYTF
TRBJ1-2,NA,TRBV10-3,CAISERVQGENGYTF
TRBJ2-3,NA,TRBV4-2,CASSQGLIDTQYF
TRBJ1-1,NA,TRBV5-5,CASRLNSMNTEAFF
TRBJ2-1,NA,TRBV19,CASSIGQSNYNEQFF
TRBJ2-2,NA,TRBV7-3,CASSPHLGAGELFF
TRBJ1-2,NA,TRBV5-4,CASSLDGYGYTF